A selection of T cell receptor beta chains follows, all from one sample in a study of blood T cell repertoires in COVID-19. Sequenced by immunoSEQ multiplex PCR; TCRdb stores in-frame clones only, minus some. Of tens of thousands of clones in the sample, almost 85% were seen once. Sequences were obtained from peripheral blood. The origin of the receptors is a man between 65 and 80 years old with acute or convalescent COVID-19. CDR3s include the opening cysteine and the closing phenylalanine or tryptophan. A D gene is named only where the DNA matches it firmly. Clone size is given for some rows only: seen once, a few or many times, or a class if the clone is expanded.

clone size	J gene	D gene	V gene	CDR3 DNA	CDR3 protein
-	TRBJ1-5	-	TRBV19	TGTGCCAGTAGTCCCAAACCAGGCAATCAGCCCCAGCATTTT	CASSPKPGNQPQHF
few	TRBJ1-1	TRBD1	TRBV2	TGTGCCAGCAGTGAAAACTTATCGGACAGGGGGCAATTTTTTGGAGCTTTCTTT	CASSENLSDRGQFFGAFF
-	TRBJ1-5	-	TRBV5-6	TGTGCCAGCAGCTTCACCGGGACAATAGATCAGCCCCAGCATTTT	CASSFTGTIDQPQHF
-	TRBJ1-4	-	TRBV29-1	TGCAGCGTTGGGACAAATCCCAATGAAAAACTGTTTTTT	CSVGTNPNEKLFF
-	TRBJ1-4	-	TRBV27	TGTGCCAGCAGTTTATCGAGTCTGCTAAATGAAAAACTGTTTTTT	CASSLSSLLNEKLFF
few	TRBJ2-2	-	TRBV28	TGTGCCAGCATAGAAGGGGGTGACACCGGGGAGCTGTTTTTT	CASIEGGDTGELFF
-	TRBJ2-7	-	TRBV2	TGTGCCAGCACGGCGGGTTGGGGCGAGCAGTACTTC	CASTAGWGEQYF
once	TRBJ2-5	TRBD1	TRBV9	TGTGCCAGCAGCGTAGGCTCTAATGAGGGACAGGGACTCCAAGAGACCCAGTACTTC	CASSVGSNEGQGLQETQYF
-	TRBJ1-2	-	TRBV5-4	TGTGCCAGCAGCTCCGGACAGAGATATGGCTACACCTTC	CASSSGQRYGYTF
-	TRBJ2-7	TRBD1	TRBV5-5	TGTGCCAGCAGCGGACAGGGGGCTTTGTCCTACGAGCAGTACTTC	CASSGQGALSYEQYF
few	TRBJ2-1	TRBD2	TRBV7-2	TGTGCCAGCAGCTTAGACGGGGGGGCTGGAAATGAGCAGTTCTTC	CASSLDGGAGNEQFF
-	TRBJ2-1	TRBD1	TRBV24-1	TGTGCCACCAGTGATTCCGGGACAGGGGTTTACAATGAGCAGTTCTTC	CATSDSGTGVYNEQFF
-	TRBJ1-2	-	TRBV7-2	TGTGCCAGCAGCTTAGGGACAGAACCTAACTATGGCTACACCTTC	CASSLGTEPNYGYTF
once	TRBJ2-7	-	TRBV6-5	TGTGCCAGCAGAGGGGCCTACGAGCAGTACTTC	CASRGAYEQYF
-	TRBJ2-1	TRBD1	TRBV6-5	TGTGCCAGCCGAGGGGGACAGAGCTCCTACAATGAGCAGTTCTTC	CASRGGQSSYNEQFF
-	TRBJ2-2	TRBD1	TRBV7-6	TGTGCCAGCAGCATACAGGGGGCCACGAACACCGGGGAGCTGTTTTTT	CASSIQGATNTGELFF
once	TRBJ2-7	TRBD1	TRBV5-1	TGCGCCAGCAGCTTGGCTGGACAGGTTCGCGAGCAGTACTTC	CASSLAGQVREQYF
-	TRBJ2-5	TRBD2	TRBV7-8	TGTGCCAGCAGCTCCCCGTGGGGACTAGCGGGAGTGGAGACCCAGTACTTC	CASSSPWGLAGVETQYF
-	TRBJ2-5	-	TRBV7-3	TGTGCCAGCAGCCCGACAGGCTTCCAAGAGACCCAGTACTTC	CASSPTGFQETQYF
-	TRBJ1-6	-	TRBV3-1/TRBV3-2	TGTGCCAGCAGCCTTGGACAGCGTAATTCACCCCTCCACTTT	CASSLGQRNSPLHF
-	TRBJ2-1	-	TRBV19	TGTGCCAGTTCGGTGGTTTCCTACAATGAGCAGTTCTTC	CASSVVSYNEQFF
-	TRBJ2-3	TRBD1	TRBV7-3	TGTGCCAGCAGCTTGACCGGGACAGGGCAAAATACGCAGTATTTT	CASSLTGTGQNTQYF
-	TRBJ2-1	-	TRBV14	TGTGCCAGCAGCCAACGTCTTAGTGTCTACAATGAGCAGTTCTTC	CASSQRLSVYNEQFF
-	TRBJ1-6	TRBD1	TRBV3-1/TRBV3-2	TGTGCCAGCAGCGAAGGACAGGGGGTTTCATCACCCCTCCACTTT	CASSEGQGVSSPLHF
once	TRBJ2-5	-	TRBV3-1/TRBV3-2	TGTGCCAGCAGCGCCCGCGGGGAAGAGACCCAGTACTTC	CASSARGEETQYF
-	TRBJ2-1	-	TRBV11-3	TGTGCCAGCAGCTTAGATGGCAGGGGTGGTATGGATGAGCAGTTCTTC	CASSLDGRGGMDEQFF
-	TRBJ2-1	TRBD2	TRBV9	TGTGCCAGCAGCGTTTCTAGCGGGGGTTACAATGAGCAGTTCTTC	CASSVSSGGYNEQFF
-	TRBJ2-5	TRBD1	TRBV27	TGTGCCAGCTCCAACCCCCGGACAGGTCGCCAAGAGACCCAGTACTTC	CASSNPRTGRQETQYF
-	TRBJ2-1	-	TRBV3-1/TRBV3-2	TGTGCCAGCAGTCTGCTCGGCAATGAGCAGTTCTTC	CASSLLGNEQFF
-	TRBJ1-3	-	TRBV7-8	TGTGCCAGCAGCTTAGAGCCGGGATCTGGAAACACCATATATTTT	CASSLEPGSGNTIYF
-	TRBJ2-1	TRBD1	TRBV2	TGTGCCAGCACCTCCGGACAGGACTACAATGAGCAGTTCTTC	CASTSGQDYNEQFF
-	TRBJ1-5	-	TRBV7-9	TGTGCCAGCAGCTTAGAGGGGCTCCAGCCCCAGCATTTT	CASSLEGLQPQHF
-	TRBJ2-7	TRBD2	TRBV29-1	TGCAGCGTTGCCCCCCGGGAGCGGGGAGCCTACGAGCAGTACTTC	CSVAPRERGAYEQYF
-	TRBJ1-5	-	TRBV4-1	TGCGCCAGCAGCCAAGTTGGGGCGAATCAGCCCCAGCATTTT	CASSQVGANQPQHF
-	TRBJ1-2	TRBD1	TRBV2	TGTGCCAGCAGCCGGGACAGGGGATTGTTTGGCTACACCTTC	CASSRDRGLFGYTF
-	TRBJ2-5	-	TRBV10-3	TGTGCCGCCAAGGGGGTGCAACAAGAGACCCAGTACTTC	CAAKGVQQETQYF
-	TRBJ2-7	-	TRBV2	TGTGCCAGCAGACCCGGGGGAGGAAGCTCCTACGAGCAGTACTTC	CASRPGGGSSYEQYF
few	TRBJ2-7	-	TRBV27	TGTGCCAGCAGTTTATTTGGGCAGGGTTACTACGAGCAGTACTTC	CASSLFGQGYYEQYF
-	TRBJ1-2	-	TRBV5-4	TGTGCCAGCAGCTTTAGGTCAGGGCTTGGCTACACCTTC	CASSFRSGLGYTF
-	TRBJ1-5	-	TRBV6-2/TRBV6-3	TGTGCCAGCAGTTCGTTGGGGGGTTTTCAGCCCCAGCATTTT	CASSSLGGFQPQHF
-	TRBJ1-1	TRBD1	TRBV9	TGTGCCAGCAGCGGTGGGGACAGGTTAATTGTGTACACTGAAGCTTTCTTT	CASSGGDRLIVYTEAFF
-	TRBJ1-3	TRBD1	TRBV23-1	TGCGCCAGCAGTCAAAAGGGGGCCCTCTCTGGAAACACCATATATTTT	CASSQKGALSGNTIYF
-	TRBJ2-3	-	TRBV7-2	TGTGCCAGCAGCTTAGGGGGGGGCCGGTTGAATACGCAGTATTTT	CASSLGGGRLNTQYF
once	TRBJ2-7	TRBD1	TRBV5-1	TGCGCCAGCAGAACGGGACAGTCGAACGAGCAGTACTTC	CASRTGQSNEQYF
-	TRBJ1-5	TRBD1	TRBV19	TGTGCCAGTAGTATTTCACAGGGGGCCAACAATCAGCCCCAGCATTTT	CASSISQGANNQPQHF
few	TRBJ1-1	TRBD1	TRBV6-5	TGTGCCACCGGCCTCCCGACAGGGTCGAACACTGAAGCTTTCTTT	CATGLPTGSNTEAFF
-	TRBJ2-3	TRBD2	TRBV5-5	TGTGCCAGCAGCTTCGGACTAGCGGAAAACACAGATACGCAGTATTTT	CASSFGLAENTDTQYF
-	TRBJ2-7	TRBD2	TRBV19	TGTGCCAGTAGTATAGGGGGGCTAGCGGGAGCCGAGCAGTACTTC	CASSIGGLAGAEQYF
-	TRBJ1-2	TRBD1	TRBV5-1	TGCGCCAGCAGCTTGGCCGGGGGACAGAGGGGCTACACCTTC	CASSLAGGQRGYTF
-	TRBJ2-7	TRBD2	TRBV7-8	TGTGCCAGCAGTTACGGACTAGCGGGAGGCGAGCAGTACTTC	CASSYGLAGGEQYF
once	TRBJ1-3	TRBD1	TRBV15	TGTGCCACCAGCATCGACAGGGTTTCAGGAAACACCATATATTTT	CATSIDRVSGNTIYF
-	TRBJ2-7	TRBD2	TRBV5-1	TGCGCCAGCAGCTACGGACTAGCGGGAGGGCCTGCCGAGCAGTACTTC	CASSYGLAGGPAEQYF
once	TRBJ2-3	TRBD1	TRBV2	TGTGCCAGCAGTGTGGGACAGGGAGGAGCAGATACGCAGTATTTT	CASSVGQGGADTQYF
-	TRBJ2-3	TRBD2	TRBV5-6	TGTGCCAGCAGTGGGCTAGCGGGGGGGCCCGTTAGGGATACGCAGTATTTT	CASSGLAGGPVRDTQYF